This T cell receptor (beta chain) was captured by sequencing in a study of cytomegalovirus exposure and HLA in healthy donors. General study points: Earlier analysis looked at TCR beta V segments, and most were productive about 90% or about 30% of the time.

The CDR3 loop spans 16 amino acids. Germline trimming cut 4 bases from V and 0 bases from J; bases unmatched to any gene: 6. Germline V gives CDR1 MNHEY, CDR2 SVGAGI. The PCR was carried out with 60 Vbeta primers and 13 Jbeta primers. Profiling relied on immunoSEQ multiplex PCR, and the TCRdb table lists in-frame clones only, not all of them. The table shows 150,000 to 200,000 clones, with roughly 80% occurring only once. With respect to this clone: The antigen is undetermined.

The chain is built from TRBV6-5 and TRBJ2-1, with 7 positions matching TRBD1. Material: PBMCs. This receptor was taken from a woman between 45 and 60 years old in good health and CMV-seronegative. The CDR3 loop is CASSSQGKSSYNEQFF. In nucleotides, the CDR3 is TGTGCCAGCAGTTCACAGGGGAAGAGCTCCTACAATGAGCAGTTCTTC.